Only a few counts were recorded for the clone carrying this T cell receptor (beta chain). The antigen remains undetermined. Profiling relied on immunoSEQ multiplex PCR, and the TCRdb table lists in-frame clones only, not all of them. The table records 30,000 or so clones, roughly 89% of them present only once. This CDR3 region has 15 residues. V was clipped by 0 bases and J by 7 bases; unmatched bases: 7. Germline lookup yields CDR1 SGHDN and CDR2 FVKESK. This sample is part of a study of T cells after posttransplantation cyclophosphamide. Study results and caveats: Donor-recipient repertoire similarity was low at 1-2 months, rising over year one. Recipient CMV seropositivity and CMV reactivation strongly tracked TRB clonality. Tissue-infiltrating T cells from skin or gut overlapped little with blood T cells.

Source material: PBMCs. This TCR was sampled from a middle-aged woman with a blood cancer, CMV-positive, and with a related stem cell donor. The chain is built from TRBV14 and TRBJ1-1; 8 nucleotides align to TRBD1. The CDR3 sequence is CASSQDPRGLSEAFF. CDR3 DNA sequence: TGTGCCAGCAGCCAAGATCCCAGGGGGCTTAGTGAAGCTTTCTTT.